This T cell receptor (beta chain) derives from a study of T cell changes during pregnancy in multiple sclerosis (dated by TCRdb to between 2018 and 2021). At the level of the whole study: The study looked at changes in the T cell repertoire across pregnancy in women with multiple sclerosis.

Comment on this clone: This clone's antigen is unknown. Base quality data are lacking; no much larger clone is found one base away.

Library creation used the immunoSEQ multiplex PCR assay. This is the immuneACCESS table as TCRdb keeps it, with only in-frame sequences that have V and J called. A part of the clones is gone; compared with another copy, unresolved V genes explain less than half, and the rest is unexplained. This sample gives around 36,000 clones in total; roughly nine tenths of them show up just once. 7.8% of the sample belongs to the ten largest clones. Cut back by 2 bases and 4 bases, the V and J ends lie 16 bases apart. The CDR3 holds 16 amino acids from the cysteine to the phenylalanine. Only the CDR3 part of the read is kept: 48 bases, read in frame from the first base. The CDR1 and CDR2 encoded by the germline V gene are MNHNS and SASEGT.

This sample comprised CD8+ T cells from peripheral blood mononuclear cells, obtained before pregnancy. This receptor chain uses TRBV6-1 and TRBJ2-3, and the D gene may be TRBD2, 7 bases matching. The TCR sequence derives from a female donor with multiple sclerosis, enrolled in a pregnancy study. Here is the DNA: TGTGCCAGCAGTGAATCTAGCGGAGGGGGGGCAGATACGCAGTATTTT. Translated, this is CASSESSGGGADTQYF.